These 28 T cell receptor beta chains were all obtained from the same sample, sequenced in a study of blood T cell repertoires in COVID-19. The data were produced by immunoSEQ multiplex PCR, yet TCRdb's version contains in-frame clones alone and is incomplete. This table holds about 260,000 clones, 75% to 90% found once. Material for sequencing was peripheral blood. The origin of the receptors is a man younger than 45 with active or convalescent COVID-19.

The genes are TRBV9 and TRBJ2-2, with 10 bases identical to TRBD2. V gave up 4 bases and J gave up 9 bases; unmatched junction bases: 15. This CDR3 contains 17 residues. CDR1 is SGDLS, CDR2 YYNGEE, per germline. The chain's CDR3 is CASSTRVAGGPLRELFF. The CDR3 region has the DNA TGTGCCAGCAGCACCCGAGTAGCGGGGGGCCCATTGAGGGAGCTGTTTTTT.

V usage is TRBV5-6 and J usage is TRBJ2-3, with D unresolved. Germline V gene lookup returns CDR1 SGHDT and CDR2 YYEEEE. The V gene lost 2 bases and the J gene lost 2 bases, with 3 bases spanning the gap. The CDR3 is 12 residues long. CDR3 nucleotide sequence: TGTGCCAGCAGCTTTTACACAGATACGCAGTATTTT. This codes for CASSFYTDTQYF.

The rearrangement uses TRBV27 and TRBJ2-3; 7 bases map to TRBD2. Per germline, CDR1 MNHEY and CDR2 SMNVEV (reference sequence). V gave up 9 bases and J gave up 0 bases; unmatched junction bases: 9. The CDR3 runs to 15 residues. In DNA form, the CDR3 reads TGTGCCAGTACCCCAGCGGGGCGAAGCACAGATACGCAGTATTTT. Protein: CASTPAGRSTDTQYF.

This clone was seen ten or more times. The chain recombines TRBV27 with TRBJ1-4; 7 bases map to TRBD1. This CDR3 comprises 14 residues. Unmatched junction bases numbered 5, after V lost 5 bases and J lost 5 bases. The germline CDR1 and CDR2 sequences are MNHEY and SMNVEV (reference sequence). CDR3 protein: CASSDRAGNEKLFF. As DNA, the CDR3 is TGTGCCAGCAGTGACAGGGCTGGGAATGAAAAACTGTTTTTT.

This clone turned up a few times. The V and J genes are TRBV2 and TRBJ1-2, with D hard to call. The length of the CDR3 is 13 residues. The V and J ends lost 3 bases and 4 bases respectively, with 9 bases between them. Germline lookup yields CDR1 SNHLY and CDR2 FYNNEI. The CDR3 nucleotides are TGTGCCAGCAGTGATAGGGAGAGCTATGGCTACACCTTC. It translates to CASSDRESYGYTF.

The gene calls are TRBV2 and TRBJ1-2, with 9 bases identical to TRBD1. V shed 0 bases, J shed 8 bases, and the junction held 7 bases outside the gene matches. The CDR3 covers 15 residues. Per germline, CDR1 SNHLY and CDR2 FYNNEI. This CDR3 is CASSEAGTGFGGYTF. The CDR3 bases are TGTGCCAGCAGTGAAGCCGGGACAGGGTTTGGCGGCTACACCTTC.

This clone was recorded once. V is TRBV5-1 and J is TRBJ2-7, with 9 bases lining up with TRBD2. With 4 bases clipped from V and 3 bases from J, the junction kept 2 bases outside the gene matches. The germline gives CDR1 SGHRS, CDR2 YFSETQ. The CDR3 spans 13 residues. As DNA, the CDR3 is TGCGCCAGCAGCATTAGCGGGGGCTACGAGCAGTACTTC. It is translated as CASSISGGYEQYF. Using reference TRBV5-1 and TRBJ2-7 for the parts outside the CDR3, the full variable domain is KAGVTQTPRYLIKTRGQQVTLSCSPISGHRSVSWYQQTPGQGLQFLFEYFSETQRNKGNFPGRFSGRQFSNSRSEMNVSTLELGDSALYLCASSISGGYEQYFGPGTRLTVT.

The chain carries TRBV18 and TRBJ2-1, with D perhaps matching TRBD2 (6 bases). CDR3 length equals 12 residues. V dropped 3 bases and J dropped 9 bases, with 9 bases sitting between them. Germline V CDR1 and CDR2: KGHSH, LQKENI. The CDR3 reads CASSPGLPEQFF. The CDR3 DNA sequence: TGTGCCAGCTCACCGGGACTGCCTGAGCAGTTCTTC.

J is TRBJ1-2 and V is TRBV2; 11 nucleotides align to TRBD1. Per germline, CDR1 SNHLY and CDR2 FYNNEI. The CDR3 extends over 14 amino acids. V trimming: 6 bases; J trimming: 4 bases; junction bases outside the gene matches: 4. The CDR3 protein is CASRLGQGVYGYTF. The CDR3 DNA reads TGTGCCAGCAGATTGGGACAGGGGGTCTATGGCTACACCTTC.

The chain uses TRBV14 and TRBJ1-4; TRBD1 might be the D (5 bases). The CDR3 spans 14 residues. The germline V and J ends were trimmed by 0 bases and 8 bases, with 10 bases remaining between them. CDR1 and CDR2 from the germline V gene are SGHDN and FVKESK. CDR3 sequence reads: CASSQDGAGEKLFF. The DNA for the CDR3 is TGTGCCAGCAGCCAAGATGGGGCAGGGGAAAAACTGTTTTTT.

The rearrangement joins TRBV6-5 to TRBJ1-2, with 12 bases matching TRBD1. J was trimmed by 6 bases and V by 5 bases; bases with no gene match: 7. Germline assignment: CDR1 MNHEY and CDR2 SVGAGI. This CDR3 contains 15 residues. CDR3: CASSQGDRGRDGYTF. Written as DNA, the CDR3 is TGTGCCAGCAGTCAGGGGGACAGGGGGCGGGATGGCTACACCTTC.

The chain is built from TRBV4-2 and TRBJ2-3, with 11 bases that match TRBD2. Germline lookup yields CDR1 LGHNA and CDR2 YNFKEQ. This CDR3 has 20 residues. V shed 2 bases, J shed 5 bases, and the junction held 18 bases outside the gene matches. The CDR3 protein is CASSQIGLAGGHNGGDTQYF. CDR3 bases: TGTGCCAGCAGCCAAATCGGCCTAGCGGGGGGACATAACGGCGGAGATACGCAGTATTTT.

V and J are TRBV6-5 and TRBJ1-1, with TRBD1 identical over 9 bases. This CDR3 region has 15 residues. Germline V gene lookup returns CDR1 MNHEY and CDR2 SVGAGI. V trimming: 9 bases; J trimming: 3 bases; junction bases outside the gene matches: 11. The CDR3 sequence: CASWDRAVWDTEAFF. CDR3 nucleotides: TGTGCCAGTTGGGACAGGGCGGTTTGGGACACTGAAGCTTTCTTT.

This clone appeared once. The chain is built from TRBV2 and TRBJ1-5; D possibly corresponds to TRBD1 (5 bases). Trimming cost V 3 bases and J 7 bases, with 16 bases left between them. Per germline, CDR1 SNHLY and CDR2 FYNNEI. This CDR3 contains 15 residues. This CDR3 is CASSDSGGTRQPQHF. In nucleotides, the CDR3 is TGTGCCAGCAGTGACTCCGGGGGGACCCGCCAGCCCCAGCATTTT.

J is TRBJ2-3 and V is TRBV27, with TRBD1 matching over 8 bases. This CDR3 has 13 residues. The germline V gene has CDR1 MNHEY and CDR2 SMNVEV (reference sequence). The V segment lost 6 bases and the J segment 2 bases; nucleotides outside the gene matches: 1. The CDR3 loop reads CASRTGATDTQYF. CDR3 in DNA: TGTGCCAGCAGGACAGGGGCCACAGATACGCAGTATTTT.

This chain links TRBV6-5 with TRBJ2-2; a weak D match, TRBD2 (6 bases). In germline, CDR1 is MNHEY, CDR2 SVGAGI. V was pared by 6 bases and J by 2 bases, with 7 bases between. This CDR3 region has 13 residues. DNA of the CDR3: TGTGCCAGCAGACTAGCTAACACCGGGGAGCTGTTTTTT. This codes for CASRLANTGELFF.

This chain uses TRBV6-5 with TRBJ1-1; D might be TRBD1 (5 bases). V lost 3 bases to trimming and J lost 5 bases, with 10 bases between them. The germline V gene has CDR1 MNHEY and CDR2 SVGAGI. The CDR3 is made up of 13 amino acids. Here the CDR3 DNA reads TGTGCCAGCAGTTATTCCGGGGGGACTGAAGCTTTCTTT. It codes for CASSYSGGTEAFF.

The chain is built from TRBV30 and TRBJ1-4, with D perhaps matching TRBD1 (5 bases). This CDR3 spans 12 amino acids. Germline CDR1 reads GTSNPN; CDR2 reads SVGIG (reference sequence). Trimming left V 5 bases short and J 7 bases short, with 11 bases between. This CDR3 is CAWGRGFEKLFF. CDR3 nucleotide sequence: TGTGCCTGGGGCCGGGGGTTTGAAAAACTGTTTTTT.

This clone was seen only a few times. The rearrangement uses TRBV20-1 and TRBJ1-5; no clear D. Germline V gene sequence: CDR1 DFQATT, CDR2 SNEGSKA (reference sequence). The CDR3 has 14 residues. V was cut by 3 bases and J by 1 base, with 10 bases left in between. CDR3 DNA: TGCAGTGCTAGTAGCGGTTTAAGCAATCAGCCCCAGCATTTT. Its protein is CSASSGLSNQPQHF.

This clone was observed a single time. The chain links TRBV18 to TRBJ1-2; perhaps TRBD1 as D (6 bases). The CDR3 loop spans 12 amino acids. The germline V gene encodes CDR1 KGHSH and CDR2 LQKENI. V lost 2 bases to trimming and J lost 13 bases, with 14 bases between them. The CDR3 DNA sequence: TGTGCCAGCTCACCAACGGACAGACCGAGCACCTTC. It specifies CASSPTDRPSTF.

CDR3 region: CASAATGVPYEQYF. CDR3 DNA sequence: TGTGCCAGCGCGGCGACAGGGGTACCCTACGAGCAGTACTTC. The chain links TRBV6-6 to TRBJ2-7; 8 positions agree with TRBD1. CDR1 and CDR2 from the germline V gene are MNHNY and SVGAGI (reference sequence). The ends lost 8 bases at V and 2 bases at J; junction bases unmatched: 8. CDR3 length: 14 residues.

J is TRBJ1-2 and V is TRBV6-5, with 9 positions matching TRBD1. With 1 base clipped from V and 7 bases from J, the junction kept 10 bases outside the gene matches. This CDR3 is 16 amino acids long. Per the germline V gene, CDR1 is MNHEY and CDR2 is SVGAGI. CDR3 residues: CASSYYGTGMTGGYTF. The CDR3 bases are TGTGCCAGCAGTTACTACGGGACAGGGATGACGGGTGGCTACACCTTC.

The chain is built from TRBV2 and TRBJ2-4; D not resolved. The germline V gene encodes CDR1 SNHLY and CDR2 FYNNEI. This CDR3 comprises 15 residues. The V end lost 3 bases, the J end lost 9 bases, and 18 bases lay between the germline ends. This CDR3 is CASSESLTQSGIQYF. The CDR3 nucleotides read TGTGCCAGCAGTGAGTCTCTTACTCAGTCGGGCATTCAGTACTTC.

The V gene is TRBV7-9, the J gene TRBJ1-1; 7 bases align to TRBD1. The CDR3 is 14 amino acids. Trimming at V came to 5 bases and at J to 3 bases, leaving 6 bases not matched to a gene. Germline lookup yields CDR1 SEHNR and CDR2 FQNEAQ (reference sequence). The CDR3 DNA is TGTGCCAGCAGCCCCAGGGGGACGTACACTGAAGCTTTCTTT. Protein product: CASSPRGTYTEAFF.

The chain employs TRBV19 and TRBJ2-1; 9 bases align to TRBD1. This CDR3 contains 15 residues. V lost 5 bases and J lost 6; bases outside the gene matches: 8. Per germline, CDR1 LNHDA and CDR2 SQIVND (reference sequence). Here the CDR3 DNA reads TGTGCCAGTAGTGCTCCGGGACAGGGTATCAATGAGCAGTTCTTC. Translation gives CASSAPGQGINEQFF.

The chain is built from TRBV6-1 and TRBJ2-7, with TRBD2 matching over 7 bases. This CDR3 is built from 12 residues. Germline CDR1 MNHNS, CDR2 SASEGT. J lost 10 bases, V lost 2 bases, and 5 bases had no gene match. The CDR3 DNA sequence: TGTGCCAGCAGTGAACTTGGGGGGGATCAGTACTTC. It yields the protein CASSELGGDQYF.

This sequence joins TRBV7-2 and TRBJ1-5; possibly TRBD1 for D (6 bases). The CDR3 is 15 residues long. V was pared by 6 bases and J by 7 bases, with 19 bases between. Germline lookup yields CDR1 SGHTA and CDR2 FQGNSA. The CDR3 sequence: CASSRDISSGQPQHF. The CDR3 DNA is TGTGCCAGCAGTCGGGACATCTCGTCGGGCCAGCCCCAGCATTTT.

This chain links TRBV11-2 with TRBJ2-1; 12 bases match TRBD2. This CDR3 region has 16 residues. From germline, CDR1 is SGHAT and CDR2 FQNNGV. V was clipped by 5 bases and J by 2 bases; unmatched bases: 4. The CDR3: CASSAGLAGPYNEQFF. The CDR3 DNA reads TGTGCCAGCAGCGCCGGACTAGCGGGGCCCTACAATGAGCAGTTCTTC.